The 15 T cell receptor beta chains below come from one sample, sequenced in a study of vaccination effects on CD4 cells after COVID-19. TCRdb keeps only in-frame clones here, not all; method: immunoSEQ multiplex PCR. This sample has about 66,000 clones, with 55% to 75% found just once. These receptors' antigens are unknown. Cultured cells yielded isolated CD4+ T cells after about ten days. This specimen was CD4+ T cells from PBMCs cultured without peptide, taken before COVID-19 vaccination. Receptors were obtained from a human donor who had a prior SARS-CoV-2 infection.

V gene TRBV6-5 combines with J gene TRBJ1-3; no clear D gene. Between the trimmed V and J ends, which lost 6 bases and 4 bases, there was a span of 10 bases. CDR3 length: 13 amino acids. CDR1 is MNHEY, CDR2 SVGAGI, per germline. CDR3 residues: CASSRESGNTIYF. The DNA for the CDR3 is TGTGCCAGCAGCCGGGAGTCGGGAAACACCATATATTTT.

The chain is built from TRBV7-9 and TRBJ2-2; 7 bases line up with TRBD2. In germline, CDR1 is SEHNR, CDR2 FQNEAQ (reference sequence). There are 17 residues in the CDR3. The V segment lost 4 bases and the J segment 1 base; nucleotides outside the gene matches: 9. For the CDR3, the DNA is TGTGCCAGCAGCTCCCCCGGGATAGCGGGGAACACCGGGGAGCTGTTTTTT. Its protein product is CASSSPGIAGNTGELFF.

The rearrangement joins TRBV11-2 to TRBJ2-7, with D possibly being TRBD2 (6 bases). CDR3 length equals 16 residues. V lost 4 bases and J 4 bases, leaving 20 bases between the germline ends. Germline loops: CDR1 SGHAT, CDR2 FQNNGV. The CDR3 DNA reads as TGTGCCAGCAGCTCCCTCAACCGCGGGACTTTTTACGAGCAGTACTTC. Amino acids: CASSSLNRGTFYEQYF.

The CDR3 nucleotides read TGCGCCAGCAGCGGGGGTCGGGGGCTTGATACTGAAGCTTTCTTT. Its protein is CASSGGRGLDTEAFF. The rearrangement links TRBV5-1 to TRBJ1-1; weak D call: TRBD1 (6 bases). Germline lookup yields CDR1 SGHRS and CDR2 YFSETQ. This CDR3 comprises 15 residues. V dropped 4 bases and J dropped 5 bases, with 18 bases sitting between them.

The rearrangement joins TRBV7-2 to TRBJ1-5; D unclear. V lost 0 bases to trimming and J lost 5 bases, with 8 bases between them. The germline gives CDR1 SGHTA, CDR2 FQGNSA. The CDR3 contains 14 residues. CDR3 sequence: CASSLAAGYQPQHF. In DNA form, the CDR3 reads TGTGCCAGCAGCTTAGCGGCAGGTTATCAGCCCCAGCATTTT.

The gene calls are TRBV9 and TRBJ1-6; D call uncertain. V lost 3 bases and J lost 7, with 17 bases in between. This CDR3 contains 16 residues. Per the germline V gene, CDR1 is SGDLS and CDR2 is YYNGEE. DNA for the CDR3: TGTGCCAGCAGCGCTAGCCCCCCGGGAGGGAATTCACCCCTCCACTTT. Translating gives CASSASPPGGNSPLHF.

This clone was picked up a small number of times. The chain is built from TRBV18 and TRBJ2-2; D gene ambiguous. Trimming removed 1 base at V and 5 bases at J, with 11 bases between. Germline V lookup: CDR1 KGHSH, CDR2 LQKENI. The CDR3 consists of 15 residues. The CDR3 DNA reads TGTGCCAGCTCACCACGAGCAAGCCAAACCGGGGAGCTGTTTTTT. Translation: CASSPRASQTGELFF.

The V call is TRBV27, the J call TRBJ2-1; D gene uncertain. The CDR3 totals 14 residues. Germline V CDR1 and CDR2: MNHEY, SMNVEV (reference sequence). The ends were cut back, 1 base at V and 4 bases at J, with 8 bases in the middle. The CDR3, as DNA: TGTGCCAGCAGTTTATTTTCCTTGTACAATGAGCAGTTCTTC. Its translation is CASSLFSLYNEQFF.

The chain is built from TRBV27 and TRBJ2-3; D is unresolved. Trimming took off 5 bases at V and 0 bases at J, with 15 bases between the two ends. This CDR3 has 16 amino acids. Looked up from germline, CDR1 is MNHEY and CDR2 is SMNVEV (reference sequence). The CDR3 is CASSPIPGFSTDTQYF. CDR3 nucleotide sequence: TGTGCCAGCAGTCCCATTCCAGGTTTTAGCACAGATACGCAGTATTTT.

This chain connects TRBV6-1 to TRBJ1-2, with D maybe TRBD1 (6 bases). Germline V gene sequence: CDR1 MNHNS, CDR2 SASEGT. The germline V and J ends were trimmed by 0 bases and 6 bases, with 8 bases remaining between them. The CDR3 is 13 residues long. DNA of the CDR3: TGTGCCAGCAGTGAAGCAGGGGGAGATGGCTACACCTTC. Its translation is CASSEAGGDGYTF.

The CDR3 DNA sequence: TGTGCCAGCAGCAGACAGGGGAACTATGGCTACACCTTC. Translating gives CASSRQGNYGYTF. The rearrangement links TRBV6-5 to TRBJ1-2; 8 positions match TRBD1. With V trimmed by 6 bases and J by 2 bases, 2 bases remained unmatched. The CDR3 contains 13 residues. Per the germline V gene, CDR1 is MNHEY and CDR2 is SVGAGI.

V usage is TRBV29-1 and J usage is TRBJ2-1; 8 bases align to TRBD1. Germline trimming cut 6 bases from V and 3 bases from J; bases unmatched to any gene: 10. The germline V gene encodes CDR1 SQVTM and CDR2 ANQGSEA. There are 15 residues in the CDR3. The CDR3 loop is CSVTGTGGSYNEQFF. The DNA for the CDR3 is TGCAGCGTAACCGGAACAGGGGGTAGCTACAATGAGCAGTTCTTC.

A single count supports this clone. The CDR3: CASSYSAGGLETQYF. DNA for the CDR3: TGTGCCAGCAGTTACTCAGCGGGGGGCCTAGAGACCCAGTACTTC. The chain couples TRBV6-6 to TRBJ2-5; TRBD2 agrees at 9 bases. V lost 0 bases and J lost 4; bases outside the gene matches: 3. There are 15 residues in the CDR3. The V gene's germline CDR1 is MNHNY and CDR2 SVGAGI (reference sequence).

The V and J genes are TRBV12-3 or TRBV12-4 and TRBJ1-4; the D is unclear. V lost 2 bases and J lost 2, with 3 bases in between. CDR3 size: 13 residues. CDR3 sequence: CASSLWTNEKLFF. The CDR3 DNA follows: TGTGCCAGCAGTTTATGGACTAATGAAAAACTGTTTTTT.

The rearrangement uses TRBV27 and TRBJ2-6; D call uncertain. Germline V CDR1 and CDR2: MNHEY, SMNVEV (reference sequence). V lost 0 bases, J lost 0 bases, and 12 bases lay in between. This CDR3 contains 18 residues. The CDR3 coding sequence is TGTGCCAGCAGTTTATCAGTCGGTCAGATCTCTGGGGCCAACGTCCTGACTTTC. Its translation is CASSLSVGQISGANVLTF.